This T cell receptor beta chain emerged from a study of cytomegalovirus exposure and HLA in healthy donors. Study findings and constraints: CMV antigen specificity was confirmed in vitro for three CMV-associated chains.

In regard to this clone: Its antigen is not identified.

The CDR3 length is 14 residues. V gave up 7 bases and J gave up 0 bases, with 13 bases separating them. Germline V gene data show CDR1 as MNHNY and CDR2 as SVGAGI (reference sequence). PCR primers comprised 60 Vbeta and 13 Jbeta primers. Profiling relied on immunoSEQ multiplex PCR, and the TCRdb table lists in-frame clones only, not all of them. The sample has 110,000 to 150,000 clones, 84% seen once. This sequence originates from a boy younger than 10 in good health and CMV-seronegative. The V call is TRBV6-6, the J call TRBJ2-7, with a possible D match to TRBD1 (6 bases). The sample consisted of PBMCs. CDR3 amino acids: CASTYDRSSYEQYF. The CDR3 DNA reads TGTGCCAGCACCTACGACAGGAGCTCCTACGAGCAGTACTTC.